These 20 T cell receptor beta chains share one sample of origin, sequenced in a study of identifying expanded T cells in peripheral blood. Profiling relied on immunoSEQ multiplex PCR, and the TCRdb table lists in-frame clones only, not all of them. Among 100,000 or so clones listed, about nine tenths were seen once. The sequencing input was blood. The receptors were gathered from a person aged 18 to 69 in good health.

The V call is TRBV7-2, the J call TRBJ2-1; 8 bases agree with TRBD2. The V gene end was trimmed by 5 bases and the J gene end by 4 bases; junction bases not matched to a gene: 13. Germline CDR1 and CDR2: SGHTA and FQGNSA. This CDR3 contains 17 residues. The CDR3 spells CASSVYGRGVNYNEQFF. CDR3 DNA: TGTGCCAGCAGCGTCTACGGGCGGGGGGTAAATTACAATGAGCAGTTCTTC.

The V and J genes are TRBV30 and TRBJ1-1; 8 bases line up with TRBD1. Germline V CDR1 and CDR2: GTSNPN, SVGIG (reference sequence). The CDR3 is made up of 14 amino acids. V gave up 3 bases and J gave up 10 bases; unmatched junction bases: 13. CDR3 sequence reads: CAWRAGTGPYGAFF. CDR3 sequence (DNA): TGTGCCTGGAGAGCCGGGACAGGACCTTATGGAGCTTTCTTT.

The chain is built from TRBV27 and TRBJ2-5, with TRBD2 identical over 10 bases. With V trimmed by 3 bases and J by 0 bases, 1 base remained unmatched. Germline CDR1 reads MNHEY; CDR2 reads SMNVEV (reference sequence). This CDR3 comprises 15 residues. The CDR3 DNA sequence: TGTGCCAGCAGTTTGGGACTAGCGTACCAAGAGACCCAGTACTTC. Protein: CASSLGLAYQETQYF.

The rearrangement links TRBV5-8 to TRBJ1-2; D is uncertain. Germline CDR1 is SGHTS and CDR2 is YDEGEE. Trimming cost V 1 base and J 4 bases, with 11 bases left between them. The CDR3 runs to 14 residues. CDR3 amino acids: CASSLMTATYGYTF. The CDR3 DNA reads TGTGCCAGCAGCTTGATGACGGCAACCTATGGCTACACCTTC.

The chain employs TRBV6-5 and TRBJ2-2; 7 bases agree with TRBD2. This CDR3 region has 14 residues. Germline trimming cut 6 bases from V and 3 bases from J; bases unmatched to any gene: 4. Germline V gives CDR1 MNHEY, CDR2 SVGAGI. In DNA, the CDR3 is TGTGCCAGCAGATGGGGGGGAGACACCGGGGAGCTGTTTTTT. This gives the protein CASRWGGDTGELFF.

This clone was seen only once. This chain joins TRBV30 and TRBJ2-3; TRBD2 is a possible D gene (6 bases). The germline gives CDR1 GTSNPN, CDR2 SVGIG (reference sequence). The CDR3 spans 14 residues. V was cut by 2 bases and J by 3 bases, with 12 bases left in between. CDR3 nucleotides: TGTGCCTGGAGTTGGAGGGTTTCGACAGATACGCAGTATTTT. Translation: CAWSWRVSTDTQYF.

This rearrangement joins TRBV7-6 to TRBJ1-1; D gene ambiguous. The germline V gene encodes CDR1 SGHVS and CDR2 FNYEAQ. V was trimmed by 1 base and J by 1 base, leaving 10 bases between them. This CDR3 spans 15 amino acids. Written as DNA, the CDR3 is TGTGCCAGCAGCTTAGGTGAGGGTTGGAACACTGAAGCTTTCTTT. Translated, it gives CASSLGEGWNTEAFF.

The table lists this clone with a few counts. The rearrangement uses TRBV6-6 and TRBJ1-5; the D is unclear. Trimming cost V 6 bases and J 2 bases, with 11 bases left between them. The CDR3 sequence is 14 residues long. Germline CDR1 is MNHNY and CDR2 is SVGAGI (reference sequence). The CDR3 protein is CASSGERGNQPQHF. The CDR3 DNA is TGTGCCAGCAGCGGAGAGAGGGGCAATCAGCCCCAGCATTTT.

The V call is TRBV5-4, the J call TRBJ2-3; no firm D call. The CDR3 totals 16 residues. V was clipped by 4 bases and J by 6 bases, with 21 bases between them. Germline values: CDR1 SGHNT, CDR2 YYREEE (reference sequence). CDR3 loop: CASSDPRTEQMDTQYF. For the CDR3, the DNA is TGTGCCAGCAGCGACCCGAGGACCGAGCAAATGGATACGCAGTATTTT.

This sequence joins TRBV5-1 and TRBJ1-2; weak D call: TRBD1 (5 bases). The CDR3 length is 16 residues. Trimming took 4 bases from V and 4 from J, leaving 20 bases between them. Germline CDR1 reads SGHRS; CDR2 reads YFSETQ. The CDR3 sequence is CASSTSPWGDGYGYTF. Here the CDR3 DNA reads TGCGCCAGCAGCACCTCTCCCTGGGGGGACGGCTATGGCTACACCTTC.

V usage is TRBV30 and J usage is TRBJ2-3; D call uncertain. The germline V and J ends were trimmed by 4 bases and 4 bases, with 12 bases remaining between them. The CDR3 contains 13 residues. Germline V CDR1 and CDR2: GTSNPN, SVGIG (reference sequence). The CDR3 nucleotides read TGTGCCTGGAAGAGGTTAATCGCAGATACGCAGTATTTT. Amino acids: CAWKRLIADTQYF.

The chain uses TRBV5-4 and TRBJ2-2, with TRBD2 as a possible D gene (5 bases). The CDR3 is made up of 13 amino acids. Germline V lookup: CDR1 SGHNT, CDR2 YYREEE (reference sequence). With 3 bases removed from V and 6 bases from J, the gap between germline ends came to 9 bases. The CDR3 nucleotides read TGTGCCAGCAGCTCTGAGGGAGCCGGGGAGCTGTTTTTT. Encoded protein: CASSSEGAGELFF.

The chain has TRBV5-8 and TRBJ1-5; 7 bases line up with TRBD1. Germline CDR1 and CDR2: SGHTS and YDEGEE. The length of the CDR3 is 17 residues. The V gene end was trimmed by 6 bases and the J gene end by 0 bases; junction bases not matched to a gene: 12. The CDR3 nucleotides read TGTGCCAGCAACAGTAGAAGGGGGCTTTATAGCAATCAGCCCCAGCATTTT. It translates to CASNSRRGLYSNQPQHF. The full variable domain, rest sourced from reference TRBV5-8 and TRBJ1-5, is EAGVTQSPTHLIKTRGQQATLRCSPISGHTSVYWYQQALGLGLQFLLWYDEGEERNRGNFPPRFSGRQFPNYSSELNVNALELEDSALYLCASNSRRGLYSNQPQHFGDGTRLSIL.

This clone has just one count. The chain carries TRBV7-9 and TRBJ2-7; D might be TRBD1 or TRBD2, each matching 6 bases. V was shortened by 3 bases and J by 2 bases, with 14 bases between the two germline ends. This CDR3 is built from 15 residues. Germline assignment: CDR1 SEHNR and CDR2 FQNEAQ (reference sequence). The CDR3 DNA is TGTGCCAGCAGCTTGGTGAGGGGGGCTACCTACGAGCAGTACTTC. As protein: CASSLVRGATYEQYF. Variable domain in full (rest from reference TRBV7-9 and TRBJ2-7): DTGVSQNPRHKITKRGQNVTFRCDPISEHNRLYWYRQTLGQGPEFLTYFQNEAQLEKSRLLSDRFSAERPKGSFSTLEIQRTEQGDSAMYLCASSLVRGATYEQYFGPGTRLTVT.

The chain links TRBV5-1 to TRBJ1-1; D is unclear. Germline V CDR1 and CDR2: SGHRS, YFSETQ. V was cut by 1 base and J by 1 base, with 8 bases left in between. The CDR3 is 14 residues long. In DNA, the CDR3 is TGCGCCAGCAGCTTGAAACCGCCGAACACTGAAGCTTTCTTT. Its translation: CASSLKPPNTEAFF.

In DNA form, the CDR3 reads TGTGCCAGCAGCACCCTGGACACCCCTTCCAACGTCCTGACTTTC. As protein: CASSTLDTPSNVLTF. The genes are TRBV7-9 and TRBJ2-6; the D gene is possibly TRBD1 (5 bases). CDR3 length equals 15 residues. V lost 5 bases and J lost 8, with 16 bases in between. Per germline, CDR1 SEHNR and CDR2 FQNEAQ (reference sequence).

The chain carries TRBV10-3 and TRBJ1-2, with 9 positions matching TRBD1. The germline gives CDR1 ENHRY, CDR2 SYGVKD. Losses at the gene ends were 4 bases for V and 4 bases for J; bases not matched to a gene: 1. The CDR3 has 13 amino acids. The CDR3: CAISGGQGYGYTF. CDR3 nucleotides: TGTGCCATCAGTGGGGGACAGGGCTATGGCTACACCTTC.

The chain has TRBV7-9 and TRBJ2-2; D might be TRBD2 (7 bases). The V end was cut by 3 bases, the J end by 6 bases, with 17 bases between. The V gene's germline CDR1 is SEHNR and CDR2 FQNEAQ (reference sequence). CDR3 length: 16 amino acids. CDR3 region: CASSLLGRGAAGELFF. CDR3 DNA sequence: TGTGCCAGCAGCTTGCTAGGCCGGGGGGCGGCCGGGGAGCTGTTTTTT.

The gene calls are TRBV7-2 and TRBJ1-2; 7 nucleotides align to TRBD1. Germline V gives CDR1 SGHTA, CDR2 FQGNSA. This CDR3 spans 15 amino acids. J was trimmed by 2 bases and V by 0 bases; bases with no gene match: 3. The CDR3 coding sequence is TGTGCCAGCAGCTTAGCGGACAGGTTAAACTATGGCTACACCTTC. Translation: CASSLADRLNYGYTF.

V is TRBV14 and J is TRBJ2-2; no firm D call. V was trimmed by 4 bases and J by 1 base, leaving 7 bases between them. CDR3 length equals 14 residues. Germline V CDR1 and CDR2: SGHDN, FVKESK. CDR3 sequence reads: CASSRVMNTGELFF. CDR3 DNA: TGTGCCAGCAGCCGCGTGATGAACACCGGGGAGCTGTTTTTT.